This TCR beta chain was captured in a study of CD8 T cells in ankylosing spondylitis. Study conclusions and caveats: In the blood and synovial fluid of reactive arthritis, some motif variants had been previously reported. Disease-linked clones displayed a CD8+ phenotype and appeared relatively rarely in peripheral blood. Eight or nine highly homologous variants made up a TCR beta motif that seemed to typify ankylosing spondylitis blood.

The CDR3 has 13 residues. Trimming stripped 8 bases from V and 8 bases from J, with 18 bases between. The V gene's germline CDR1 is MNHNS and CDR2 SASEGT. A word on this clonotype: Its antigen remains unknown.

By quantitative 5'-RACE with molecular barcodes, the TCR beta libraries were made. MiXCR, run by TCRdb on the 5' RACE reads, gives a single entry per CDR3 protein. The sample carries some 700,000 distinct CDR3 sequences, around 19% recorded once. The sample was blood, either unsorted or a sorted T cell fraction (not recorded which). This rearrangement joins TRBV6-1 to TRBJ1-2; perhaps TRBD1 as D (6 bases). The clonotype was recovered from a male donor with ankylosing spondylitis. This CDR3 reads CASWPGGRGGYTF. CDR3 DNA sequence: TGTGCCAGCTGGCCGGGGGGGCGCGGAGGCTACACCTTC.